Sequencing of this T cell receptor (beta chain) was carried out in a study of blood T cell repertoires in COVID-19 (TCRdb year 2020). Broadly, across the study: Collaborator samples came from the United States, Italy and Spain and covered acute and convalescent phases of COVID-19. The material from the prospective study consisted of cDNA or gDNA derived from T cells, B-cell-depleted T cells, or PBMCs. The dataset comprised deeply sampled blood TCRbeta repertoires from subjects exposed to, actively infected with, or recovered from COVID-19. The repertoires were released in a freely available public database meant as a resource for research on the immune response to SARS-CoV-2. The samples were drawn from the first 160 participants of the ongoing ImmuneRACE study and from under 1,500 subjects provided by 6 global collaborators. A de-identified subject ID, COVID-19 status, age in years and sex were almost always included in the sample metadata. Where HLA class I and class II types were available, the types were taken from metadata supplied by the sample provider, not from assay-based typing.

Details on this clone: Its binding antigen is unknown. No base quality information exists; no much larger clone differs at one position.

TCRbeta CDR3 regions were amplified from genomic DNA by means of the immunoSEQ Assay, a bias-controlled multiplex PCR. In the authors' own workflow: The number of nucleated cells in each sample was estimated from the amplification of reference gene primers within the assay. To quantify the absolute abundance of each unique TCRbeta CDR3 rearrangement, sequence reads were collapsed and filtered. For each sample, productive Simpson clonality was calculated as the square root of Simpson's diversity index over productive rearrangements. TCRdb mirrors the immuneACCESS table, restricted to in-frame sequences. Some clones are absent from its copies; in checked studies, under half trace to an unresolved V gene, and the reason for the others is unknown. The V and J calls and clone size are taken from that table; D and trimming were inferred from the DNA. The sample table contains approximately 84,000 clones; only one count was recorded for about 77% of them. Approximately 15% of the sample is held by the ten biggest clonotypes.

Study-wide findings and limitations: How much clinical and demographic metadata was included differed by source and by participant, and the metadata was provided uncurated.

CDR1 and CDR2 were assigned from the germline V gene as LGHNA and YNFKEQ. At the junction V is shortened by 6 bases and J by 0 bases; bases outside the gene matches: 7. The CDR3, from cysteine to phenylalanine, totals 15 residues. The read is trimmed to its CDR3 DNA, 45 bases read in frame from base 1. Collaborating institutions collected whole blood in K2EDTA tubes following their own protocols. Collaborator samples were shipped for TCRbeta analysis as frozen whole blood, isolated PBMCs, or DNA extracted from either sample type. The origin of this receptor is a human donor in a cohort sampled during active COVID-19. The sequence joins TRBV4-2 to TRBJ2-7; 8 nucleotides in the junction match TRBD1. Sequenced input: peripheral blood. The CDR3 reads CASSPDRANSYEQYF. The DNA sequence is TGTGCCAGCAGTCCGGACAGGGCTAACTCCTACGAGCAGTACTTC.